A selection of T cell receptor beta chains follows, all from one sample in a study of PD-1 blockade in classical Hodgkin lymphoma. Generated by immunoSEQ multiplex PCR, the TCRdb table keeps only in-frame clones and is missing some. This table holds roughly 30,000 clones, approximately 80% found once. Source: CD4+ T cells from blood, taken before the fourth cycle of nivolumab. These TCRs come from a human donor with classical Hodgkin lymphoma. The CDR3 runs from the conserved cysteine through the conserved F or W. The D gene is left open where the match is weak. Expanded clones are given a class, and other clones once, few, many or no size at all.

clone_size j_call d_call v_call cdr3_aa cdr3_nt
- TRBJ2-5 - TRBV5-1 CASSLRGHLYQETQYF TGCGCCAGCAGCTTGCGGGGACACCTGTACCAAGAGACCCAGTACTTC
- TRBJ2-3 - TRBV19 CASSMEHTQYF TGTGCCAGTAGTATGGAGCATACGCAGTATTTT
few TRBJ2-7 - TRBV28 CASQPWDAEQYF TGTGCCAGCCAACCCTGGGACGCCGAGCAGTACTTC
- TRBJ2-5 TRBD2 TRBV5-1 CASSLAGRGAQETQYF TGCGCCAGCAGCTTGGCCGGGCGGGGGGCCCAAGAGACCCAGTACTTC
- TRBJ2-7 TRBD1 TRBV7-9 CASSFWTGTPEQYF TGTGCCAGCAGCTTTTGGACAGGGACTCCCGAGCAGTACTTC
few TRBJ1-2 - TRBV7-9 CASRPDSNYGYTF TGTGCCAGCAGACCTGACAGTAACTATGGCTACACCTTC
- TRBJ1-1 - TRBV7-3 CASSLMAGDTEAFF TGTGCCAGCAGCTTAATGGCAGGCGACACTGAAGCTTTCTTT
- TRBJ1-1 TRBD1 TRBV5-1 CASSQGGPNTEAFF TGCGCCAGCAGCCAGGGGGGCCCTAACACTGAAGCTTTCTTT
few TRBJ1-6 - TRBV7-9 CASSTLGGNGSPLHF TGTGCCAGCAGCACCTTAGGGGGTAATGGTTCACCCCTCCACTTT
- TRBJ1-1 - TRBV7-9 CASSLGTLNTEAFF TGTGCCAGCAGCTTAGGGACACTGAACACTGAAGCTTTCTTT
- TRBJ1-3 - TRBV5-1 CASSPSGGNTIYF TGCGCCAGCAGCCCATCCGGTGGAAACACCATATATTTT
- TRBJ1-1 TRBD1 TRBV2 CASRRDRNTEAFF TGTGCCAGCAGGCGGGACAGGAACACTGAAGCTTTCTTT
- TRBJ1-1 - TRBV18 CASSLRGFDMNTEAFF TGTGCCAGCTCACTCAGAGGATTCGACATGAACACTGAAGCTTTCTTT
- TRBJ2-3 - TRBV6-1 CASSDTGTITDTQYF TGTGCCAGCAGTGACACGGGAACTATCACAGATACGCAGTATTTT
- TRBJ2-7 TRBD2 TRBV7-8 CASSQTGLWQYF TGTGCCAGCAGTCAAACGGGACTATGGCAGTACTTC
- TRBJ1-1 - TRBV7-8 CASSLGWNTEAFF TGTGCCAGCAGCTTAGGGTGGAACACTGAAGCTTTCTTT
- TRBJ2-1 - TRBV5-1 CASSLALNEQFF TGCGCCAGCAGCTTGGCCTTAAATGAGCAGTTCTTC
- TRBJ2-7 TRBD1 TRBV6-5 CASSKTGTDSYEQYF TGTGCCAGCAGTAAAACCGGGACAGACTCCTACGAGCAGTACTTC
- TRBJ2-2 - TRBV5-1 CASSLGRDPFREALFF TGCGCCAGCAGCTTGGGCAGGGACCCCTTCAGAGAAGCGCTGTTTTTT
- TRBJ2-5 TRBD2 TRBV5-1 CASSLGLAGIETQYF TGCGCCAGCAGCCTGGGACTAGCGGGGATCGAGACCCAGTACTTC
- TRBJ1-2 - TRBV5-4 CASSLVSGDGYTF TGTGCCAGCAGCTTGGTGTCGGGGGATGGCTACACCTTC
once TRBJ2-7 - TRBV7-8 CASSSDSSYEQYF TGTGCCAGCAGCTCTGACAGCTCCTACGAGCAGTACTTC
- TRBJ2-7 TRBD1 TRBV5-1 CASTKTGGYEQYF TGCGCCAGTACCAAGACAGGGGGCTACGAGCAGTACTTC
- TRBJ1-5 - TRBV5-1 CASSLSGDSNQPQHF TGCGCCAGCAGCTTGTCTGGGGATAGCAATCAGCCCCAGCATTTT
- TRBJ2-3 TRBD1 TRBV15 CATSEGQVQADTQYF TGTGCCACCAGCGAGGGACAGGTGCAGGCAGATACGCAGTATTTT
- TRBJ2-1 - TRBV27 CASSLTDRLYNEQFF TGTGCCAGCAGTTTAACAGACAGGCTCTACAATGAGCAGTTCTTC
- TRBJ1-4 - TRBV9 CASSEGATNEKLFF TGTGCCAGCAGCGAGGGGGCAACTAATGAAAAACTGTTTTTT
- TRBJ1-3 - TRBV7-3 CASSLGGFSGNTIYF TGTGCCAGCAGCTTAGGGGGATTCTCTGGAAACACCATATATTTT
- TRBJ2-2 - TRBV5-1 CASSLATAGELFF TGCGCCAGCAGCTTGGCTACGGCCGGGGAGCTGTTTTTT
once TRBJ1-2 - TRBV7-9 CASSLLDRLPGGYTF TGTGCCAGCAGCTTACTGGACCGCCTACCGGGTGGCTACACCTTC
- TRBJ2-3 TRBD1 TRBV19 CASSIDRTGGIRTDTQYF TGTGCCAGTAGTATAGATAGGACAGGGGGTATTCGCACAGATACGCAGTATTTT
- TRBJ2-2 - TRBV18 CASSPLQGQTGELFF TGTGCCAGCTCACCACTCCAGGGGCAAACCGGGGAGCTGTTTTTT
- TRBJ1-2 TRBD1 TRBV2 CASSISLRDSYGYTF TGTGCCAGCAGTATTTCCCTCCGGGACAGCTATGGCTACACCTTC
- TRBJ2-6 - TRBV5-1 CASTPTGSGANVLTF TGCGCCAGCACCCCCACAGGATCTGGGGCCAACGTCCTGACTTTC
- TRBJ1-2 TRBD1 TRBV7-9 CASSSGQGYGYTF TGTGCCAGCAGCTCGGGACAGGGGTATGGCTACACCTTC
- TRBJ2-1 - TRBV7-9 CASSSPGSYNEQFF TGTGCCAGCAGCTCACCGGGCTCCTACAATGAGCAGTTCTTC
- TRBJ2-3 TRBD2 TRBV6-5 CASKLGAGGTDTQYF TGTGCCAGCAAACTCGGTGCGGGGGGCACAGATACGCAGTATTTT
- TRBJ1-2 - TRBV7-9 CASSPGRNYGYTF TGTGCCAGCAGCCCGGGACGGAACTATGGCTACACCTTC
once TRBJ2-6 - TRBV5-1 CASSLQGTSGANVLTF TGCGCCAGCAGCCTACAGGGTACCTCTGGGGCCAACGTCCTGACTTTC
- TRBJ1-1 - TRBV5-1 CASSFGGAGTEAFF TGCGCCAGCAGCTTTGGTGGCGCGGGCACTGAAGCTTTCTTT
- TRBJ2-1 - TRBV6-1 CASKYEQPSYNEQFF TGTGCCAGCAAATACGAACAGCCCTCCTACAATGAGCAGTTCTTC
few TRBJ2-7 TRBD1 TRBV5-1 CASSLEDRAYEQYF TGCGCCAGCAGCTTGGAGGACAGGGCCTACGAGCAGTACTTC